This entry concerns a single T cell receptor (beta chain). These data originate in a study of blood T cell repertoires in COVID-19. Study at large: Samples taken during acute and convalescent COVID-19 were collected in the United States, Italy and Spain. Sample material is recorded as cDNA or gDNA derived from T cells, B-cell-depleted T cells, or PBMCs.

During active infection, Seattle patients enrolled and were then monitored through disease. The germline V gene encodes CDR1 SGDLS and CDR2 YYNGEE. The CDR3 sequence is 18 residues long. V lost 3 bases, J lost 0 bases, and 21 bases lay in between. Here immunoSEQ multiplex PCR was the method, and the copy in TCRdb shows in-frame clones only, minus some. The table has a few hundred thousand clones, 86% seen once. The V gene is TRBV9, the J gene TRBJ1-2, with D maybe TRBD1 (6 bases). The sequence was obtained from a woman aged 70-85 years with COVID-19, enrolled during active disease. The sample was peripheral blood. This CDR3 is CASSGWGGPGGANYGYTF. For the CDR3, the DNA is TGTGCCAGCAGCGGCTGGGGGGGGCCAGGAGGGGCTAACTATGGCTACACCTTC. The full variable domain, its missing parts supplied by reference TRBV9 and TRBJ1-2, is DSGVTQTPKHLITATGQRVTLRCSPRSGDLSVYWYQQSLDQGLQFLIQYYNGEERAKGNILERFSAQQFPDLHSELNLSSLELGDSALYFCASSGWGGPGGANYGYTFGSGTRLTVV.